Each of the 20 T cell receptor beta chains below was sequenced from the same sample in a study of CD8 T cells in cerebrospinal fluid in Alzheimer's disease (dated by TCRdb to the early 2020s). Library generation was performed with 10x single-cell sequencing. The sequencer was a NextSeq 550. TCRdb reprocessed the raw reads; every CDR3 protein sequence is a single record, and DNA is not supplied. The sample's table lists a count of 1,000 or so distinct CDR3 sequences. The top ten hold about a sixth of the sample. The specimen was cerebrospinal fluid. The receptor source for this set is a human donor in good health.

This clonotype is identified as large from frequency. This chain uses TRBV6-5 with TRBJ1-2. The CDR3 contains 13 residues. Germline values: CDR1 MNHEY, CDR2 SVGAGI. The CDR3 spells CASMDRVNYGYTF.

This clonotype shows up as medium-sized by frequency. The CDR3 protein is CASRHDRGSGNEQFF. This chain joins TRBV12-2 and TRBJ2-1; TCRdb returns TRBD1, unconfirmable since there is no DNA. TRBV12-2 is termed a pseudogene. CDR3 size: 15 residues.

This clonotype ranks as medium-sized in terms of frequency. This chain uses TRBV27 with TRBJ1-1; there is no DNA to check the TCRdb D call of TRBD1. Germline CDR1 and CDR2: MNHEY and SMNVEV (reference sequence). The CDR3 loop spans 13 amino acids. This CDR3 reads CASTGTGLSEAFF.

The chain is built from TRBV5-1 and TRBJ2-3; there is no DNA to check the TCRdb D call of TRBD2. Germline lookup yields CDR1 SGHRS and CDR2 YFSETQ. The CDR3 contains 14 residues. The CDR3 region is CASNGGGYTDTQYF.

This clonotype is medium-sized by frequency. The chain joins TRBV12-3 or TRBV12-4 to TRBJ1-2. The CDR3 loop spans 12 amino acids. The CDR3 sequence: CASSFTFYGYTF.

This clonotype is deemed medium-sized by its frequency. The gene calls are TRBV4-2 and TRBJ2-3; absent DNA, TCRdb's TRBD1 call cannot be checked. This CDR3 is built from 15 residues. From germline, CDR1 is LGHNA and CDR2 YNFKEQ. The chain's CDR3 is CASSPAGTSQDTQYF.

Measured by frequency, this clonotype is large (0.1 to 1%). V gene TRBV7-9 combines with J gene TRBJ2-5; lacking DNA, the TRBD2 call made by TCRdb goes unchecked. The CDR3 spans 15 residues. Germline V lookup: CDR1 SEHNR, CDR2 FQNEAQ (reference sequence). CDR3 residues: CASSPAAGGQETQYF. The complete variable domain, with remaining parts taken from reference TRBV7-9 and TRBJ2-5, reads DTGVSQNPRHKITKRGQNVTFRCDPISEHNRLYWYRQTLGQGPEFLTYFQNEAQLEKSRLLSDRFSAERPKGSFSTLEIQRTEQGDSAMYLCASSPAAGGQETQYFGPGTRLLVL.

In terms of frequency, this clonotype is medium-sized. This CDR3 is CASSLAGGYTF. J is TRBJ1-2 and V is TRBV12-3 or TRBV12-4. CDR3 length: 11 residues.

This clonotype is medium-sized by frequency. The chain recombines TRBV21-1 with TRBJ1-4. TRBV21-1 has pseudogene status. The CDR3 has 17 residues. CDR3 loop: CASSTGGRFTTNEKLFF.

This clonotype is classed as medium-sized by frequency. The chain uses TRBV6-5 and TRBJ2-2; absent DNA, TCRdb's TRBD1 call cannot be checked. The germline V gene has CDR1 MNHEY and CDR2 SVGAGI. The CDR3 contains 16 residues. CDR3 loop: CASSYYRASNTGELFF.

CDR3 in amino acids: CASSLSITTGGQETQYF. This rearrangement joins TRBV7-6 to TRBJ2-5; the D call from TCRdb, TRBD1, cannot be confirmed without DNA. CDR1 is SGHVS, CDR2 FNYEAQ, per germline. This CDR3 comprises 17 residues. Complete variable domain (other parts from reference TRBV7-6 and TRBJ2-5): GAGVSQSPRYKVTKRGQDVALRCDPISGHVSLYWYRQALGQGPEFLTYFNYEAQQDKSGLPNDRFSAERPEGSISTLTIQRTEQRDSAMYRCASSLSITTGGQETQYFGPGTRLLVL.

In terms of frequency, this clonotype is large (0.1 to 1%). The chain has TRBV20-1 and TRBJ2-3; TCRdb's D call, TRBD2, is unchecked because there is no DNA. This CDR3 comprises 15 residues. From germline, CDR1 is DFQATT and CDR2 SNEGSKA (reference sequence). The CDR3 protein is CSAHHSGLGTDTQYF.

In terms of frequency, this clonotype is medium-sized (0.01 to 0.1%). The genes are TRBV16 and TRBJ1-5; TCRdb calls TRBD1, which cannot be checked without DNA. Germline V lookup: CDR1 KGHSY, CDR2 FQNENV. The CDR3 contains 14 residues. The CDR3 protein is CASSRDRVNQPQHF.

The chain has TRBV19 and TRBJ1-2. CDR1 LNHDA and CDR2 SQIVND come from the germline V gene (reference sequence). CDR3 size: 11 residues. CDR3 in amino acids: CASSLLNGYTF.

The chain links TRBV24-1 to TRBJ2-2. There are 12 residues in the CDR3. Germline values: CDR1 KGHDR, CDR2 SFDVKD. CDR3 in amino acids: CATSGRAGELFF.

Considering frequency, this clonotype is hyperexpanded. The rearrangement joins TRBV9 to TRBJ2-1; TCRdb's D call of TRBD2 is untestable without DNA. CDR1 and CDR2 (germline): SGDLS, YYNGEE. The CDR3 is made up of 16 amino acids. The CDR3 here is CASSSRTSGTKNEQFF.

The chain employs TRBV30 and TRBJ1-2; TCRdb outputs TRBD1, but without DNA this stays unchecked. This CDR3 spans 13 amino acids. The V gene's germline CDR1 is GTSNPN and CDR2 SVGIG (reference sequence). The CDR3 sequence is CAWTGQGGKGYTF.

The CDR3 protein is CASRPDRGRGNEQFF. The chain is built from TRBV19 and TRBJ2-1; the D call of TRBD1 rests on TCRdb alone, since no DNA is present to check it. The CDR3 totals 15 residues. The V gene's germline CDR1 is LNHDA and CDR2 SQIVND (reference sequence).

This clonotype is called medium-sized based on its frequency. J is TRBJ2-1 and V is TRBV11-2; TCRdb returns TRBD2, unconfirmable since there is no DNA. From germline, CDR1 is SGHAT and CDR2 FQNNGV. The CDR3 spans 17 residues. CDR3 residues: CASSFPRTSGSDNEQFF.

Considering frequency, this clonotype is medium-sized (0.01 to 0.1%). This chain uses TRBV7-2 with TRBJ2-1. The germline V gene encodes CDR1 SGHTA and CDR2 FQGNSA. This CDR3 spans 16 amino acids. CDR3 residues: CASSSGHPPSYNEQFF.